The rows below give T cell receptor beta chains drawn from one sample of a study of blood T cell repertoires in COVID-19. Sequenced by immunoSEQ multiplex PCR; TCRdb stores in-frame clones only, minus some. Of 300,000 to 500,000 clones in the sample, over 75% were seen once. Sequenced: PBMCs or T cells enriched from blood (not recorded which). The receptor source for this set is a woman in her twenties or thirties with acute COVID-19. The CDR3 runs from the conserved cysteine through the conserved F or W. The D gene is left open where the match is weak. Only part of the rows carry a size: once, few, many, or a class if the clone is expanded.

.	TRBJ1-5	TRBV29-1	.	TGCAGCGTTGCTCTTCGGGGAGGGAATCAGCCCCAGCATTTT	CSVALRGGNQPQHF
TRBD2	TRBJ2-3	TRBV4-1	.	TGCGCCAGCAGCCAATTTAGCGGGGGGGCCATAGATACGCAGTATTTT	CASSQFSGGAIDTQYF
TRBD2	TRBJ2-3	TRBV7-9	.	TGTGCCAGCAGCCCCTTGGTTAGCGGGAGCACAGATACGCAGTATTTT	CASSPLVSGSTDTQYF
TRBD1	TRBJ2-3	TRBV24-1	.	TGTGCCACCAGTGAATCGACAGGGAAGGATACAGATACGCAGTATTTT	CATSESTGKDTDTQYF
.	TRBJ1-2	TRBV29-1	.	TGCAGCGCCCATCGCGGGCGGTCCTATGGCTACACCTTC	CSAHRGRSYGYTF
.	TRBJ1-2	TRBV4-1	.	TGCGCCAGCAGCCAAGAAGGACAGTCGGACTATGGCTACACCTTC	CASSQEGQSDYGYTF
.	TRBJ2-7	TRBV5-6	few	TGTGCCAGCAGCCCGGACAGTTCGACCTACGAGCAGTACTTC	CASSPDSSTYEQYF
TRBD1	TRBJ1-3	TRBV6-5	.	TGTGCCAGCAGAGACAGGGTTCATGCTGGAAACACCATATATTTT	CASRDRVHAGNTIYF
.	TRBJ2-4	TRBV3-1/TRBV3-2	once	TGTGCCAGCAGCCAAGCGGGACTAGCCAAAAACATTCAGTACTTC	CASSQAGLAKNIQYF
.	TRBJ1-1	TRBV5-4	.	TGTGCCAGCAGCCTCCGCGGGATTAACGCTGAAGCTTTCTTT	CASSLRGINAEAFF
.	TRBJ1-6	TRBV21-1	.	TGTGCCAGCAGCAAAGGCTGCCGGACAGGGGAAGGATCACCCCTCCACTTT	CASSKGCRTGEGSPLHF
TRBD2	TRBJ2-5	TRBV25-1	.	TGTGCCAGCAGTGAATACTTGGCTAGCGGGATAGGGGAGACCCAGTACTTC	CASSEYLASGIGETQYF
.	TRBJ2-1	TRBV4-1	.	TGCGCCAGCAGCCCCACTAGACTCTCCTACAATGAGCAGTTCTTC	CASSPTRLSYNEQFF
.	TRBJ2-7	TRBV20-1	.	TGCAGTGGTGAGGAATCCGGCGAGCAGTACTTC	CSGEESGEQYF